Listed here are 15 T cell receptor beta chains from one sample, sequenced in a study of blood T cells in healthy people across ages. A second PCR, run for roughly 7 to 11 cycles, used a sample-barcoded 5' primer plus a J-beta primer mix. Each CDR3 protein gets one entry after TCRdb re-called the 5' RACE reads with MiXCR. Among about 1.7 million distinct CDR3 sequences listed, 28% were seen once. The sample comprised blood. These receptor sequences come from a woman aged 25-40 years in good health.

This clonotype came up once. The CDR3 here is CAWSAPGLAGANNEQFF. CDR3 nucleotide sequence: TGTGCCTGGAGTGCCCCGGGACTAGCGGGGGCAAACAATGAGCAGTTCTTC. The chain recombines TRBV30 with TRBJ2-1; the match to TRBD2 covers 14 bases. The CDR3 spans 17 residues. The J segment lost 5 bases and the V segment lost 1 base, leaving 7 bases of the junction unmatched. In germline, CDR1 is GTSNPN, CDR2 SVGIG (reference sequence).

Regarding this clonotype: Germline is not matched at one junction end, which may reflect a read error. This chain uses TRBV5-5 with TRBJ2-6; D may correspond to TRBD1 or TRBD2 (5 bases each). There are 17 residues in the CDR3. Germline V gene data show CDR1 as SGHKS and CDR2 as YYEKEE (reference sequence). The CDR3 DNA sequence: TGTGCCAGCAGCCTGAGGGGAGACATCTCTGGGGCCAACGTCCCGACTTTC. Amino acid sequence: CASSLRGDISGANVPTF.

This chain joins TRBV7-9 and TRBJ1-4; D gene unclear. Germline V gene data show CDR1 as SEHNR and CDR2 as FQNEAQ (reference sequence). This CDR3 is built from 17 residues. V was clipped by 3 bases and J by 0 bases, with 14 bases between them. CDR3 region: CASSFSHDGATNEKLFF. The CDR3 DNA reads TGTGCCAGCAGCTTTTCTCACGACGGTGCAACTAATGAAAAACTGTTTTTT.

The chain recombines TRBV7-2 with TRBJ2-5, with 9 bases identical to TRBD2. The CDR3 covers 16 residues. V lost 11 bases, J lost 3 bases, and 16 bases stayed unmatched. Germline values: CDR1 SGHTA, CDR2 FQGNSA. As DNA, the CDR3 is TGTGCCGGCGGCGGGGCTAGCGGGGACCTGAAAGAGACCCAGTACTTC. It codes for CAGGGASGDLKETQYF.

V is TRBV6-5 and J is TRBJ2-2; maybe TRBD2 (5 bases). V dropped 0 bases and J dropped 2 bases, with 10 bases sitting between them. Germline-derived CDR1 and CDR2 are MNHEY and SVGAGI. The CDR3 extends over 16 amino acids. The CDR3 loop is CASSYSNRLNTGELFF. In DNA, the CDR3 is TGTGCCAGCAGTTACTCGAACAGACTAAACACCGGGGAGCTGTTTTTT.

This clonotype has at least ten counts. The J gene is TRBJ2-7, the V gene TRBV7-6; D is possibly TRBD2 (5 bases). The V end was cut by 5 bases, the J end by 7 bases, with 15 bases between. Germline CDR1 reads SGHVS; CDR2 reads FNYEAQ. CDR3 length equals 13 residues. The chain's CDR3 is CASSPSGGREQYF. The CDR3, as DNA: TGTGCCAGCAGCCCCTCAGGAGGTCGGGAGCAGTACTTC.

Concerning this clonotype: This may arise from a read error, as a much more abundant clone is one base away. The chain is built from TRBV10-3 and TRBJ2-3; TRBD1 is a possible D gene (5 bases). The CDR3 is made up of 14 amino acids. The V gene's germline CDR1 is ENHRY and CDR2 SYGVKD. CDR3 protein: CAISAVLSTGTQYF. The CDR3 region has the DNA TGTGCCATCAGTGCGGTCTTGTCAACAGGTACGCAGTATTTT.

This chain uses TRBV20-1 with TRBJ2-3, with TRBD2 as a possible D gene (5 bases). From germline, CDR1 is DFQATT and CDR2 SNEGSKA (reference sequence). The CDR3 has 13 residues. The V and J ends lost 3 bases and 6 bases respectively, with 13 bases between them. The CDR3 protein is CSASAPGEDTQYF. The CDR3 bases are TGCAGTGCTAGCGCCCCCGGGGAGGATACGCAGTATTTT.

Worth noting for this clonotype: The CDR3 end shows no conserved phenylalanine or tryptophan, and so a read error is likely. The V gene is TRBV11-2, the J gene TRBJ2-3, with 9 bases lining up with TRBD1. The CDR3 length is 16 residues. Unmatched junction bases numbered 16, after V lost 5 bases and J lost 10 bases. Germline V gene sequence: CDR1 SGHAT, CDR2 FQNNGV. The CDR3 DNA reads as TGTGCCAGCAGCGCCCTCTCCGGGACAGGGAGATCAGCGCAGTATGTT. The encoded protein is CASSALSGTGRSAQYV.

This clonotype has just a few counts. The chain employs TRBV29-1 and TRBJ1-1; no definite D call. Germline V gene sequence: CDR1 SQVTM, CDR2 ANQGSEA. V was pared by 7 bases and J by 1 base, with 10 bases between. This CDR3 comprises 12 residues. In DNA, the CDR3 is TGCAGCGGTAAAACAGAGAACACTGAAGCTTTCTTT. This codes for CSGKTENTEAFF.

This clonotype was picked up a small number of times. This rearrangement joins TRBV18 to TRBJ2-1; a possible D gene is TRBD2 (5 bases). Germline CDR1 is KGHSH and CDR2 is LQKENI. V lost 3 bases and J 8 bases, leaving 17 bases between the germline ends. The CDR3 loop spans 15 amino acids. The CDR3: CASSPGLGGGDEQFF. DNA of the CDR3: TGTGCCAGCTCACCCGGGCTAGGAGGAGGCGATGAGCAGTTCTTC.

The table lists this clonotype with many counts. The chain is built from TRBV20-1 and TRBJ1-5, with 9 bases matching TRBD1. CDR3 length: 14 residues. CDR1 is DFQATT and CDR2 is SNEGSKA in the germline V gene (reference sequence). J was trimmed by 5 bases and V by 1 base; bases with no gene match: 3. The CDR3 sequence: CSARGQGDHQPQHF. The DNA of the CDR3 is TGCAGTGCTAGAGGACAGGGGGATCATCAGCCCCAGCATTTT.

This sequence joins TRBV28 and TRBJ2-1; possibly TRBD1 for D (6 bases). Trimming pared 7 bases from V and 10 bases from J, leaving 20 bases between. CDR3 length: 14 amino acids. The germline CDR1 and CDR2 sequences are MDHEN and SYDVKM. The CDR3 region is CASKDRGTHPEQFF. CDR3 DNA: TGTGCCAGCAAGGACAGAGGCACCCACCCGGAGCAGTTCTTC. The entire variable domain, with the rest obtained from reference TRBV28 and TRBJ2-1, is as follows: DVKVTQSSRYLVKRTGEKVFLECVQDMDHENMFWYRQDPGLGLRLIYFSYDVKMKEKGDIPEGYSVSREKKERFSLILESASTNQTSMYLCASKDRGTHPEQFFGPGTRLTVL.

This chain connects TRBV6-5 to TRBJ1-1; 7 bases align to TRBD1. Germline lookup yields CDR1 MNHEY and CDR2 SVGAGI. V shed 5 bases, J shed 5 bases, and the junction held 8 bases outside the gene matches. This CDR3 is built from 14 residues. The CDR3 protein is CASSPSGGLTEAFF. DNA of the CDR3: TGTGCCAGCAGTCCCTCAGGGGGGCTTACTGAAGCTTTCTTT.

The chain couples TRBV7-2 to TRBJ2-3; unclear D gene. CDR3 length: 14 amino acids. Germline V gives CDR1 SGHTA, CDR2 FQGNSA. V was clipped by 6 bases and J by 6 bases, with 16 bases between them. The CDR3 DNA reads TGTGCCAGCAGGGATACCCGCGGCGCCGATACGCAGTATTTT. Protein product: CASRDTRGADTQYF.